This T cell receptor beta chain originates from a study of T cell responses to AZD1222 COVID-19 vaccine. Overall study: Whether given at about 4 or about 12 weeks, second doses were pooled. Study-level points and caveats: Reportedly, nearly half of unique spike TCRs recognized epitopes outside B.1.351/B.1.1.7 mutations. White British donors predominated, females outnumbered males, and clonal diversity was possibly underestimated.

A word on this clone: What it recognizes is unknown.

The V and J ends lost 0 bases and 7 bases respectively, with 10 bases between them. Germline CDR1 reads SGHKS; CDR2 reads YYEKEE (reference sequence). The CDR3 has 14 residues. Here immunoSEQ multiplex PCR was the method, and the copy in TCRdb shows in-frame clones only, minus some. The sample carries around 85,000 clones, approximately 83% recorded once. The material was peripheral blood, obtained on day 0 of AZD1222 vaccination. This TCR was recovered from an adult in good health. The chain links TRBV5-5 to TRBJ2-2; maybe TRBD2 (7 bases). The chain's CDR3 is CASSLDREGGELFF. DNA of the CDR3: TGTGCCAGCAGCTTGGACAGGGAGGGCGGGGAGCTGTTTTTT.